These 31 T cell receptor beta chains came from one sample sequenced in a study of CD8 T cells in ankylosing spondylitis. Study observations and caveats: For ankylosing spondylitis blood, a TCR beta motif of about eight highly homologous variants appeared characteristic.

Their antigens are not known. TCRdb used MiXCR to reprocess the 5' RACE reads, holding one entry per CDR3 protein. The table records roughly 490,000 distinct CDR3 sequences, roughly 5% of them present only once. The sample was blood, either unsorted or a sorted T cell fraction (not recorded which). The receptors come from a male donor with ankylosing spondylitis.

This clonotype appeared many times. CDR3 loop: CASSLWQDNRNEQYF. The CDR3 DNA sequence: TGTGCCAGCAGTTTGTGGCAGGACAATCGGAACGAGCAGTACTTC. The chain combines TRBV28 with TRBJ2-7; the D gene is possibly TRBD1 (5 bases). The germline V and J ends were trimmed by 3 bases and 5 bases, with 17 bases remaining between them. Germline CDR1 and CDR2: MDHEN and SYDVKM. This CDR3 is 15 amino acids long.

V usage is TRBV30 and J usage is TRBJ1-4; TRBD1 is a possible D gene (6 bases). CDR3 length equals 15 residues. V lost 0 bases to trimming and J lost 7 bases, with 15 bases between them. CDR1 GTSNPN and CDR2 SVGIG come from the germline V gene (reference sequence). In nucleotides, the CDR3 is TGTGCCTGGAGTGTGGGGACACTGACGGCTGAAAAACTGTTTTTT. Encoded protein: CAWSVGTLTAEKLFF.

This clonotype has ten or more counts. The chain carries TRBV9 and TRBJ2-2, with D tentatively TRBD1 (5 bases). CDR3 length: 17 amino acids. Trimming removed 1 base at V and 1 base at J, with 14 bases between. Germline values: CDR1 SGDLS, CDR2 YYNGEE. CDR3 region: CASSVSPGLKNTGELFF. DNA of the CDR3: TGTGCCAGCAGCGTATCTCCAGGGTTGAAGAACACCGGGGAGCTGTTTTTT.

This clonotype was observed many times. The rearrangement links TRBV5-1 to TRBJ2-7; maybe TRBD1 (5 bases). The ends were cut back, 1 base at V and 5 bases at J, with 13 bases in the middle. This CDR3 is built from 14 residues. CDR1 and CDR2 from the germline V gene are SGHRS and YFSETQ. CDR3 DNA: TGCGCCAGCAGCTTGAGGGCAGGGCCTGACGAGCAGTACTTC. It codes for CASSLRAGPDEQYF. Variable domain in full (rest from reference TRBV5-1 and TRBJ2-7): KAGVTQTPRYLIKTRGQQVTLSCSPISGHRSVSWYQQTPGQGLQFLFEYFSETQRNKGNFPGRFSGRQFSNSRSEMNVSTLELGDSALYLCASSLRAGPDEQYFGPGTRLTVT.

This clonotype has ten or more counts. V gene TRBV5-1 combines with J gene TRBJ2-3; no firm D call. The CDR3 length is 15 residues. Trimming removed 2 bases at V and 0 bases at J, with 10 bases between. Germline values: CDR1 SGHRS, CDR2 YFSETQ. The CDR3 nucleotides are TGCGCCAGCAGCTTTGGGGTAACTAGCACAGATACGCAGTATTTT. Its translation is CASSFGVTSTDTQYF.

This clonotype was detected ten times or more. The chain recombines TRBV6-5 with TRBJ2-4; weak D call: TRBD2 (7 bases). Between the trimmed V and J ends, which lost 3 bases and 7 bases, there was a span of 16 bases. The CDR3 covers 15 residues. Germline V lookup: CDR1 MNHEY, CDR2 SVGAGI. Here the CDR3 reads CASSYGLGGANIQYF. The CDR3 DNA reads TGTGCCAGCAGTTATGGCTTGGGGGGGGCGAACATTCAGTACTTC.

This clonotype appeared a few times. The chain links TRBV12-3 or TRBV12-4 to TRBJ2-3; tentatively, D is TRBD1 (5 bases). The V end was cut by 3 bases, the J end by 1 base, with 17 bases between. The CDR3 runs 17 residues. CDR3: CASSFPPGRERTDTQYF. CDR3 coding DNA: TGTGCCAGCAGTTTCCCCCCGGGCAGGGAACGCACAGATACGCAGTATTTT.

This clonotype has only a few counts. V gene TRBV7-3 combines with J gene TRBJ2-5; unclear D gene. CDR1 is SGHTA, CDR2 FQGTGA, per germline. The CDR3 is 14 amino acids. V lost 2 bases, J lost 2 bases, and 9 bases lay in between. CDR3 nucleotides: TGTGCCAGCAGCTTACTTTGGGAACAAGAGACCCAGTACTTC. Protein sequence: CASSLLWEQETQYF.

The chain is built from TRBV27 and TRBJ2-1; 8 nucleotides align to TRBD2. The CDR3 sequence is 17 residues long. The V segment lost 2 bases and the J segment 2 bases; nucleotides outside the gene matches: 8. CDR1 and CDR2 from the germline V gene are MNHEY and SMNVEV (reference sequence). CDR3 sequence: CASSLPSLAGPYNEQFF. The CDR3 DNA reads as TGTGCCAGCAGTTTACCCTCTCTAGCGGGCCCCTACAATGAGCAGTTCTTC.

This clonotype was found many times. The chain carries TRBV10-3 and TRBJ2-3, with D perhaps given as TRBD1 or TRBD2 (5 bases each). Germline V gives CDR1 ENHRY, CDR2 SYGVKD. CDR3 length equals 14 residues. Trimming removed 10 bases from V and 6 bases from J, with 20 bases in between. The CDR3 spells CATRGGREGDTQYF. The CDR3 DNA reads TGTGCCACTCGGGGCGGCCGGGAAGGGGATACGCAGTATTTT.

This clonotype was detected ten times or more. The rearrangement links TRBV20-1 to TRBJ2-3; 9 positions agree with TRBD1. The CDR3 has 13 residues. The ends lost 6 bases at V and 6 bases at J; junction bases unmatched: 7. Germline CDR1 is DFQATT and CDR2 is SNEGSKA (reference sequence). The DNA of the CDR3 is TGCAGTGCCGAGGGGACAGGGAGGGATACGCAGTATTTT. It translates to CSAEGTGRDTQYF.

This clonotype was observed at least ten times. The genes are TRBV10-3 and TRBJ2-1, with D unclear. Trimming took 8 bases from V and 0 from J, leaving 8 bases between them. There are 13 residues in the CDR3. CDR1 ENHRY and CDR2 SYGVKD come from the germline V gene. The CDR3 bases are TGTGCCATCCGGCAGAACTCCTACAATGAGCAGTTCTTC. Amino acids: CAIRQNSYNEQFF.

The table lists this clonotype with many counts. The rearrangement links TRBV10-3 to TRBJ2-1; D could derive from TRBD1 or TRBD2 (5 bases each). Per germline, CDR1 ENHRY and CDR2 SYGVKD. The CDR3 contains 15 residues. V was shortened by 3 bases and J by 10 bases, with 19 bases between the two germline ends. In DNA, the CDR3 is TGTGCCATCAGTGACAAGGGTAGTAGGGGAGAAGAGCAGTTCTTC. Protein: CAISDKGSRGEEQFF.

This clonotype has ten or more counts. The chain has TRBV12-3 or TRBV12-4 and TRBJ2-1, with D uncertain. CDR3 length: 15 amino acids. Trimming took 4 bases from V and 2 from J, leaving 12 bases between them. The CDR3 DNA follows: TGTGCCAGCAGTTCGACCCCAAGAACCTACAATGAGCAGTTCTTC. Protein sequence: CASSSTPRTYNEQFF.

This clonotype was recorded a few times. The genes are TRBV2 and TRBJ1-5, with D possibly being TRBD1 (5 bases). The CDR3 runs to 15 residues. CDR1 SNHLY and CDR2 FYNNEI come from the germline V gene. V shed 6 bases and J shed 7 bases, with 19 bases lying between them. The CDR3 region is CASSSKAGLRQPQHF. The CDR3 DNA reads as TGTGCCAGCAGCTCGAAGGCGGGACTCAGGCAGCCCCAGCATTTT.

At least ten counts were recorded for this clonotype. The chain carries TRBV20-1 and TRBJ2-1; 9 positions agree with TRBD2. With 3 bases clipped from V and 6 bases from J, the junction kept 6 bases outside the gene matches. The CDR3 covers 14 residues. The germline V gene encodes CDR1 DFQATT and CDR2 SNEGSKA (reference sequence). The CDR3 sequence is CSASLAGVGNEQFF. For the CDR3, the DNA is TGCAGTGCTAGTTTAGCGGGAGTTGGCAATGAGCAGTTCTTC.

In its sample, this clonotype was seen many times. CDR3 nucleotides: TGTGCCAGCAGCTTAGTAGGTGATGAGCAGTTCTTC. It is translated as CASSLVGDEQFF. V and J are TRBV7-9 and TRBJ2-1; unclear D gene. Trimming took 1 base from V and 8 from J, leaving 6 bases between them. Germline CDR1 SEHNR, CDR2 FQNEAQ (reference sequence). The CDR3 is made up of 12 amino acids. The full variable domain, rest sourced from reference TRBV7-9 and TRBJ2-1, is DTGVSQNPRHKITKRGQNVTFRCDPISEHNRLYWYRQTLGQGPEFLTYFQNEAQLEKSRLLSDRFSAERPKGSFSTLEIQRTEQGDSAMYLCASSLVGDEQFFGPGTRLTVL.

Ten or more counts support this clonotype. The chain is built from TRBV4-3 and TRBJ1-4, with 9 positions matching TRBD1. Trimming removed 5 bases from V and 8 bases from J; junction bases left unmatched: 6. The CDR3 is 14 amino acids. Germline V CDR1 and CDR2: LGHNA, YSLEER. In nucleotides, the CDR3 is TGCGCCAGCAGCTACGGGACAGGGCAAGAAAAACTGTTTTTT. Its translation: CASSYGTGQEKLFF.

This clonotype was picked up many times. The chain has TRBV20-1 and TRBJ2-7, with 7 bases lining up with TRBD2. Germline values: CDR1 DFQATT, CDR2 SNEGSKA (reference sequence). V lost 2 bases and J lost 6; bases outside the gene matches: 7. This CDR3 comprises 13 residues. The CDR3 coding sequence is TGCAGTGCTAGACCTCGAAGGGAGGGCGAGCAGTACTTC. Translation gives CSARPRREGEQYF.

The chain employs TRBV2 and TRBJ2-1; D call uncertain. Germline assignment: CDR1 SNHLY and CDR2 FYNNEI. The ends were cut back, 6 bases at V and 8 bases at J, with 14 bases in the middle. There are 13 residues in the CDR3. In DNA, the CDR3 is TGTGCCAGCAGGGGGATCTATGGGGATGAGCAGTTCTTC. This translates into CASRGIYGDEQFF.

This clonotype was found many times. This chain connects TRBV9 to TRBJ2-3; D possibly matches TRBD1 or TRBD2 (5 bases each). Trimming cost V 4 bases and J 2 bases, with 20 bases left between them. Germline CDR1 is SGDLS and CDR2 is YYNGEE. The CDR3 is 17 residues long. CDR3 nucleotide sequence: TGTGCCAGCAGCTTCTACGGGACCCCAGGGTTCACAGATACGCAGTATTTT. Translated: CASSFYGTPGFTDTQYF.

The chain recombines TRBV6-5 with TRBJ2-1, with 7 positions matching TRBD2. In germline, CDR1 is MNHEY, CDR2 SVGAGI. Trimming took 4 bases from V and 5 from J; bases not matched to a gene: 8. This CDR3 region has 15 residues. The DNA for the CDR3 is TGTGCCAGCAGTTTCCGGGGGGTCCGCGACAATGAGCAGTTCTTC. Amino acids: CASSFRGVRDNEQFF.

This clonotype was seen many times. The chain couples TRBV20-1 to TRBJ1-5, with D possibly being TRBD1 (6 bases). Germline CDR1 DFQATT, CDR2 SNEGSKA (reference sequence). The CDR3 spans 15 residues. V was pared by 5 bases and J by 5 bases, with 19 bases between. Written as DNA, the CDR3 is TGCAGTGCTCTCAGGGCGGGGACAAATGATCAGCCCCAGCATTTT. Translation gives CSALRAGTNDQPQHF.

Ten or more counts support this clonotype. One end of the junction does not line up with germline, which may come from a read error. The rearrangement links TRBV29-1 to TRBJ1-2; D gene unclear. The CDR3 totals 12 residues. Germline V gene lookup returns CDR1 SQVTM and CDR2 ANQGSEA. DNA for the CDR3: TGCAGCGCTGAACCTCCCTTCGGTAGCTACACCTTC. This sequence encodes CSAEPPFGSYTF.

This clonotype was seen many times. The chain uses TRBV5-1 and TRBJ2-3; D ambiguous. The V end was cut by 4 bases, the J end by 5 bases, with 8 bases between. This CDR3 is built from 12 residues. Germline assignment: CDR1 SGHRS and CDR2 YFSETQ. The CDR3 DNA reads as TGCGCCAGCAGCCAGGTATTAGATACGCAGTATTTT. As protein: CASSQVLDTQYF.

This clonotype has a count of ten or more. The chain joins TRBV5-1 to TRBJ1-1, with 7 nucleotides matching TRBD1. The V segment lost 5 bases and the J segment 4 bases; nucleotides outside the gene matches: 5. CDR3 size: 13 residues. CDR1 SGHRS and CDR2 YFSETQ come from the germline V gene. Here the CDR3 reads CASRSGQVTEAFF. As DNA, the CDR3 is TGCGCCAGCAGGTCTGGACAGGTCACTGAAGCTTTCTTT.

This clonotype was recorded many times. The chain recombines TRBV12-3 or TRBV12-4 with TRBJ1-2; D unresolved. The germline V and J ends were trimmed by 5 bases and 5 bases, with 12 bases remaining between them. The CDR3 covers 13 residues. The CDR3 spells CASSADLDYGYTF. Written as DNA, the CDR3 is TGTGCCAGCAGTGCTGACCTGGATTATGGCTACACCTTC.

The rearrangement uses TRBV28 and TRBJ2-5; 10 nucleotides line up with TRBD1. The CDR3 contains 16 residues. Germline V gene lookup returns CDR1 MDHEN and CDR2 SYDVKM. Trimming removed 5 bases from V and 0 bases from J; junction bases left unmatched: 6. The CDR3 region is CASSPPGQGYQETQYF. The CDR3 bases are TGTGCCAGCAGTCCTCCGGGACAGGGGTACCAAGAGACCCAGTACTTC.

This clonotype has a count of ten or more. The chain combines TRBV28 with TRBJ2-7; D call uncertain. The CDR3 consists of 11 residues. The V end was cut by 0 bases, the J end by 5 bases, with 2 bases between. CDR1 MDHEN and CDR2 SYDVKM come from the germline V gene. In DNA form, the CDR3 reads TGTGCCAGCAGTTTATGGGACGAGCAGTACTTC. Translation: CASSLWDEQYF.

This clonotype was counted ten times or more. The chain is built from TRBV6-2 or TRBV6-3 and TRBJ2-7; TRBD2 matches at 10 bases. Germline-derived CDR1 and CDR2 are MNHEY and SVGEGT. V gave up 4 bases and J gave up 2 bases; unmatched junction bases: 5. The CDR3 sequence is 15 residues long. Written as DNA, the CDR3 is TGTGCCAGCAGTTCCAGGACTAGCGGACCCTACGAGCAGTACTTC. Encoded protein: CASSSRTSGPYEQYF.

This clonotype has ten or more counts. The chain couples TRBV12-3 or TRBV12-4 to TRBJ2-3; D is possibly TRBD1 or TRBD2 (5 bases each). The CDR3 is made up of 15 amino acids. V was trimmed by 6 bases and J by 4 bases, leaving 17 bases between them. The DNA of the CDR3 is TGTGCCAGCAGCCCGCGAGCGGTAGGGGCAGATACGCAGTATTTT. Protein product: CASSPRAVGADTQYF.